The next 25 T cell receptor beta chains were all read from a single sample in a study of beta chain features in type 1 diabetes. General study findings and limits: Shortening of TCRB CDR3s, moderate but significant, appeared in all four CD4+ subsets of Type 1 diabetes patients.

Reverse transcribing all isolated RNA meant expressed TCRB transcripts were sequenced. The protocol was immunoSEQ multiplex PCR, while the TCRdb copy is restricted to in-frame clones and leaves out a portion. The table records 630,000 or so clones, around an eighth of them present only once. For these receptors, no antigen is known. The sample comprised naive CD4+ T cells from blood. Receptors were obtained from a man aged 18 to 29 with type 1 diabetes.

This clone came up a few times. The CDR3 bases are TGTGCCTGGAAGCCGATGGACAGGTCCTACGAGCAGTACTTC. This sequence encodes CAWKPMDRSYEQYF. The gene calls are TRBV30 and TRBJ2-7; 7 bases line up with TRBD1. Unmatched junction bases numbered 7, after V lost 4 bases and J lost 1 base. This CDR3 comprises 14 residues. Germline CDR1 reads GTSNPN; CDR2 reads SVGIG (reference sequence).

The rearrangement joins TRBV28 to TRBJ2-1; TRBD2 agrees at 9 bases. There are 15 residues in the CDR3. Germline V gene data show CDR1 as MDHEN and CDR2 as SYDVKM. Trimming at V came to 6 bases and at J to 3 bases, leaving 6 bases not matched to a gene. CDR3 sequence reads: CASSLAGVGYNEQFF. In nucleotides, the CDR3 is TGTGCCAGCAGCTTAGCGGGGGTTGGCTACAATGAGCAGTTCTTC.

This clone was seen a handful of times. The chain couples TRBV5-1 to TRBJ2-5; D is ambiguous. With 3 bases removed from V and 5 bases from J, the gap between germline ends came to 17 bases. There are 15 residues in the CDR3. The germline gives CDR1 SGHRS, CDR2 YFSETQ. The CDR3: CASSSESRARETQYF. CDR3 nucleotides: TGCGCCAGCAGCTCTGAATCACGAGCCAGGGAGACCCAGTACTTC. The full variable domain, in which reference TRBV5-1 and TRBJ2-5 provide the parts outside the CDR3, is KAGVTQTPRYLIKTRGQQVTLSCSPISGHRSVSWYQQTPGQGLQFLFEYFSETQRNKGNFPGRFSGRQFSNSRSEMNVSTLELGDSALYLCASSSESRARETQYFGPGTRLLVL.

The chain joins TRBV27 to TRBJ2-3; 10 positions match TRBD2. The junction had 3 bases not matched to a gene; V was cut back by 1 base and J by 2 bases. The CDR3 has 16 amino acids. The V gene's germline CDR1 is MNHEY and CDR2 SMNVEV (reference sequence). CDR3 DNA sequence: TGTGCCAGCAGTTTATTGGGGACTAGCGTCACAGATACGCAGTATTTT. Translating gives CASSLLGTSVTDTQYF.

This chain uses TRBV19 with TRBJ2-6, with TRBD1 as a possible D gene (6 bases). Trimming left V 4 bases short and J 2 bases short, with 6 bases between. Looked up from germline, CDR1 is LNHDA and CDR2 is SQIVND (reference sequence). This CDR3 spans 14 amino acids. DNA of the CDR3: TGTGCCAGTAGTACAGGGGCTGGGGCCAACGTCCTGACTTTC. Translating it yields CASSTGAGANVLTF.

For this clone: Other DNA sequences in this sample translate to the same CDR3. The genes are TRBV9 and TRBJ2-3; D call uncertain. The germline V gene has CDR1 SGDLS and CDR2 YYNGEE. The CDR3 has 15 residues. Trimming pared 0 bases from V and 1 base from J, leaving 9 bases between. The chain's CDR3 is CASSVDPGGTDTQYF. The CDR3 DNA sequence: TGTGCCAGCAGCGTAGATCCCGGAGGCACAGATACGCAGTATTTT.

A few counts support this clone. The CDR3, as DNA: TGTGCCAGCAGCTCTCAGGGGGGTCGGAACACTGAAGCTTTCTTT. This encodes CASSSQGGRNTEAFF. The chain joins TRBV7-3 to TRBJ1-1; 7 nucleotides agree with TRBD1. The length of the CDR3 is 15 residues. Trimming removed 4 bases from V and 1 base from J; junction bases left unmatched: 6. Germline V gene sequence: CDR1 SGHTA, CDR2 FQGTGA.

This clone turned up a few times. One end of the junction fails to match germline, which may point to a read error. The gene calls are TRBV7-7 and TRBJ2-1; 7 bases fit TRBD1. The CDR3 is made up of 14 amino acids. Germline V gene sequence: CDR1 SSHAT, CDR2 FNYEAQ (reference sequence). CDR3 residues: CASSSTGVGNEQFF. The CDR3 DNA reads TGTGCTAGCAGCTCAACAGGGGTGGGCAATGAGCAGTTCTTC.

The rearrangement joins TRBV9 to TRBJ2-7, with a weak D call TRBD1 (5 bases). Germline CDR1 and CDR2: SGDLS and YYNGEE. V dropped 4 bases and J dropped 3 bases, with 17 bases sitting between them. The CDR3 covers 15 residues. The CDR3: CASSPSPDSSYEQYF. The DNA of the CDR3 is TGTGCCAGCAGCCCGAGCCCCGACAGTAGCTACGAGCAGTACTTC. The complete variable domain, with remaining parts taken from reference TRBV9 and TRBJ2-7, reads DSGVTQTPKHLITATGQRVTLRCSPRSGDLSVYWYQQSLDQGLQFLIQYYNGEERAKGNILERFSAQQFPDLHSELNLSSLELGDSALYFCASSPSPDSSYEQYFGPGTRLTVT.

J is TRBJ2-1 and V is TRBV7-9; tentative D call: TRBD2 (5 bases). The CDR3 consists of 15 residues. Trimming left V 5 bases short and J 1 base short, with 12 bases between. From germline, CDR1 is SEHNR and CDR2 FQNEAQ (reference sequence). As DNA, the CDR3 is TGTGCCAGCAGCCGGACTGGAGGATCCTACAATGAGCAGTTCTTC. Translated, it gives CASSRTGGSYNEQFF.

As regards this clone: This same CDR3 is encoded by further DNA sequences in the sample. This chain connects TRBV20-1 to TRBJ2-2; D unresolved. V lost 1 base, J lost 7 bases, and 4 bases lay in between. The germline V gene has CDR1 DFQATT and CDR2 SNEGSKA (reference sequence). The length of the CDR3 is 11 residues. The chain's CDR3 is CSARGGGELFF. CDR3 nucleotides: TGCAGTGCTAGAGGCGGCGGGGAGCTGTTTTTT.

This clone was observed a few times. V usage is TRBV18 and J usage is TRBJ1-4; no clear D gene. This CDR3 comprises 14 residues. Per the germline V gene, CDR1 is KGHSH and CDR2 is LQKENI. V lost 2 bases to trimming and J lost 6 bases, with 10 bases between them. The CDR3 reads CASSPMGGYEKLFF. The DNA of the CDR3 is TGTGCCAGCTCACCAATGGGTGGATATGAAAAACTGTTTTTT. Filled out from reference TRBV18 and TRBJ1-4, the complete variable domain reads NAGVMQNPRHLVRRRGQEARLRCSPMKGHSHVYWYRQLPEEGLKFMVYLQKENIIDESGMPKERFSAEFPKEGPSILRIQQVVRGDSAAYFCASSPMGGYEKLFFGSGTQLSVL.

In this sample, this clone turned up a few times. The chain combines TRBV5-8 with TRBJ2-3; D is unclear. CDR1 is SGHTS and CDR2 is YDEGEE in the germline V gene. The CDR3 runs to 12 residues. The V end was cut by 7 bases, the J end by 3 bases, with 9 bases between. CDR3 sequence reads: CASSWQTDTQYF. The DNA for the CDR3 is TGTGCCAGCTCTTGGCAGACAGATACGCAGTATTTT.

This clone came up a few times. The chain is built from TRBV19 and TRBJ2-7; 8 positions match TRBD1. The CDR3 length is 17 residues. The J segment lost 3 bases and the V segment lost 4 bases, leaving 14 bases of the junction unmatched. Germline V CDR1 and CDR2: LNHDA, SQIVND (reference sequence). This chain's CDR3 is CASSKSPGRTGLYEQYF. DNA of the CDR3: TGTGCCAGTAGTAAAAGTCCGGGTCGGACAGGGCTCTACGAGCAGTACTTC.

The chain joins TRBV6-5 to TRBJ1-4; D is possibly TRBD1 (5 bases). The CDR3 runs to 14 residues. From germline, CDR1 is MNHEY and CDR2 SVGAGI. The V end lost 6 bases, the J end lost 5 bases, and 13 bases lay between the germline ends. CDR3 nucleotides: TGTGCCAGCAGCAGACAGCAAGCGAATGAAAAACTGTTTTTT. Its protein is CASSRQQANEKLFF.

This clone appeared a few times. Other DNA sequences in this sample translate to the same CDR3. The genes are TRBV9 and TRBJ2-5; a weak D match, TRBD2 (6 bases). CDR1 is SGDLS, CDR2 YYNGEE, per germline. The CDR3 sequence is 12 residues long. Trimming took 2 bases from V and 4 from J, leaving 6 bases between them. Here the CDR3 DNA reads TGTGCCAGCAGCGTTAGCGGAGAGACCCAGTACTTC. Encoded protein: CASSVSGETQYF.

The chain joins TRBV13 to TRBJ1-2; tentative D call: TRBD1 (5 bases). Germline V gene data show CDR1 as PRHDT and CDR2 as FYEKMQ (reference sequence). V was clipped by 2 bases and J by 6 bases, with 10 bases between them. CDR3 length: 13 residues. The DNA of the CDR3 is TGTGCCAGCAGCTTATCAATAGGGGATGGCTACACCTTC. This sequence encodes CASSLSIGDGYTF.

The table lists this clone with a few counts. V is TRBV5-4 and J is TRBJ2-7; unclear D gene. The CDR3 loop spans 14 amino acids. V was pared by 1 base and J by 6 bases, with 14 bases between. From germline, CDR1 is SGHNT and CDR2 YYREEE (reference sequence). CDR3 amino acids: CASSLSITNGEQYF. As DNA, the CDR3 is TGTGCCAGCAGCTTGTCTATTACGAACGGCGAGCAGTACTTC.

In this sample, this clone turned up a few times. J is TRBJ2-5 and V is TRBV29-1; D ambiguous. With 5 bases removed from V and 2 bases from J, the gap between germline ends came to 9 bases. The CDR3 is made up of 12 amino acids. Germline lookup yields CDR1 SQVTM and CDR2 ANQGSEA. CDR3 sequence reads: CSVYSQQETQYF. The CDR3 DNA is TGCAGCGTTTATTCGCAGCAAGAGACCCAGTACTTC.

This clone was counted between two and nine times. The CDR3 loop reads CASSEASGGGTDTQYF. CDR3 DNA sequence: TGTGCCAGCAGTGAAGCGAGCGGGGGGGGCACAGATACGCAGTATTTT. V gene TRBV2 combines with J gene TRBJ2-3; 10 bases map to TRBD2. Trimming cost V 0 bases and J 1 base; bases outside gene matches: 1. The CDR3 is 16 residues long. The germline gives CDR1 SNHLY, CDR2 FYNNEI.

The chain is built from TRBV21-1 and TRBJ1-2. TRBV21-1 is a listed pseudogene. The CDR3 extends over 12 amino acids. CDR3 sequence reads: CASSKGTDGYTF. The CDR3 bases are TGTGCCAGCAGCAAAGGGACTGATGGCTACACCTTC.

The V and J genes are TRBV18 and TRBJ1-2; 8 nucleotides agree with TRBD1. Losses at the gene ends were 6 bases for V and 13 bases for J; bases not matched to a gene: 13. From germline, CDR1 is KGHSH and CDR2 LQKENI. This CDR3 is 13 amino acids long. The CDR3 bases are TGTGCCAGCTCCCCCGACAGGGGAAGTGTTGTCACCTTC. Its protein product is CASSPDRGSVVTF.

This clone was seen only a few times. The V and J genes are TRBV30 and TRBJ2-7, with D possibly matching TRBD1 (5 bases). The V end lost 4 bases, the J end lost 3 bases, and 7 bases lay between the germline ends. Per germline, CDR1 GTSNPN and CDR2 SVGIG (reference sequence). CDR3 length equals 11 residues. CDR3 in amino acids: CAWTGFYEQYF. The CDR3, as DNA: TGTGCCTGGACAGGGTTCTACGAGCAGTACTTC.

This clone has more than one count but fewer than ten. This chain connects TRBV6-5 to TRBJ2-1; possibly TRBD1 or TRBD2 for D (5 bases each). The V gene's germline CDR1 is MNHEY and CDR2 SVGAGI. With 7 bases removed from V and 0 bases from J, the gap between germline ends came to 13 bases. The CDR3 is 15 amino acids. CDR3 sequence: CASTPRESSYNEQFF. Here the CDR3 DNA reads TGTGCCAGCACCCCCAGGGAGTCCTCCTACAATGAGCAGTTCTTC.

V and J are TRBV11-2 and TRBJ2-3; D may be TRBD1 (6 bases). V lost 3 bases and J lost 2, with 9 bases in between. Per germline, CDR1 SGHAT and CDR2 FQNNGV. The CDR3 is 14 residues long. This CDR3 reads CASSFRQATDTQYF. DNA of the CDR3: TGTGCCAGCAGCTTTCGACAGGCCACAGATACGCAGTATTTT.